The rows below give T cell receptor beta chains drawn from one sample of a study of blood T cell repertoires in COVID-19. Clones were read by immunoSEQ multiplex PCR, and TCRdb kept only the in-frame ones, dropping some. The repertoire consists of under 300,000 clones, with just over 90% occurring once and the leading ten covering around 2%. Sequenced sample: PBMCs or T cells enriched from blood (not recorded which). These receptors all stem from a woman younger than 30 who had recovered from COVID-19. Each CDR3 is given with its conserved first and last residue. The D gene is left open where the match is weak. Size tells how often a clone was seen (once, few, many) or the class of an expanded clone, and some rows leave it out.

v_gene,abundance,d_gene,j_gene,CDR3aa,CDR3nt
TRBV28,.,.,TRBJ1-5,CASSPHSSNQPQHF,TGTGCCAGCAGTCCACACAGTAGCAATCAGCCCCAGCATTTT
TRBV15,.,TRBD1,TRBJ2-7,CATSIGRDRGDEQYF,TGTGCCACCAGCATAGGCCGGGACAGGGGGGACGAGCAGTACTTC
TRBV10-3,.,.,TRBJ2-4,CAISPTGTRIAKNIQYF,TGTGCCATCAGTCCAACCGGGACACGAATAGCCAAAAACATTCAGTACTTC
TRBV5-1,.,TRBD1,TRBJ2-7,CASSLRTSRGTGSFGEQYF,TGCGCCAGCAGCTTAAGGACTTCGCGTGGGACAGGGAGTTTTGGCGAGCAGTACTTC
TRBV9,.,.,TRBJ1-4,CASSRGDRPTNEKLFF,TGTGCCAGCAGCCGCGGGGACCGCCCAACTAATGAAAAACTGTTTTTT
TRBV3-1/TRBV3-2,once,.,TRBJ1-1,CASSPTAGFNTEAFF,TGTGCCAGCAGCCCCACCGCAGGGTTTAACACTGAAGCTTTCTTT
TRBV7-2,.,.,TRBJ1-4,CASSLHRVHEKLFF,TGTGCCAGCAGCTTACACAGGGTACATGAAAAACTGTTTTTT
TRBV4-1,.,.,TRBJ1-3,CASSHQLAVGDTIYF,TGCGCCAGCAGCCACCAGCTAGCGGTGGGGGACACCATATATTTT
TRBV28,.,TRBD1,TRBJ2-7,CASSSLTGGVYEQYF,TGTGCCAGCAGTTCCCTCACAGGGGGCGTTTACGAGCAGTACTTC
TRBV15,.,TRBD2,TRBJ2-1,CATSRDDGLAGIQNNEQFF,TGTGCCACCAGCAGAGATGACGGACTAGCGGGGATACAAAACAATGAGCAGTTCTTC